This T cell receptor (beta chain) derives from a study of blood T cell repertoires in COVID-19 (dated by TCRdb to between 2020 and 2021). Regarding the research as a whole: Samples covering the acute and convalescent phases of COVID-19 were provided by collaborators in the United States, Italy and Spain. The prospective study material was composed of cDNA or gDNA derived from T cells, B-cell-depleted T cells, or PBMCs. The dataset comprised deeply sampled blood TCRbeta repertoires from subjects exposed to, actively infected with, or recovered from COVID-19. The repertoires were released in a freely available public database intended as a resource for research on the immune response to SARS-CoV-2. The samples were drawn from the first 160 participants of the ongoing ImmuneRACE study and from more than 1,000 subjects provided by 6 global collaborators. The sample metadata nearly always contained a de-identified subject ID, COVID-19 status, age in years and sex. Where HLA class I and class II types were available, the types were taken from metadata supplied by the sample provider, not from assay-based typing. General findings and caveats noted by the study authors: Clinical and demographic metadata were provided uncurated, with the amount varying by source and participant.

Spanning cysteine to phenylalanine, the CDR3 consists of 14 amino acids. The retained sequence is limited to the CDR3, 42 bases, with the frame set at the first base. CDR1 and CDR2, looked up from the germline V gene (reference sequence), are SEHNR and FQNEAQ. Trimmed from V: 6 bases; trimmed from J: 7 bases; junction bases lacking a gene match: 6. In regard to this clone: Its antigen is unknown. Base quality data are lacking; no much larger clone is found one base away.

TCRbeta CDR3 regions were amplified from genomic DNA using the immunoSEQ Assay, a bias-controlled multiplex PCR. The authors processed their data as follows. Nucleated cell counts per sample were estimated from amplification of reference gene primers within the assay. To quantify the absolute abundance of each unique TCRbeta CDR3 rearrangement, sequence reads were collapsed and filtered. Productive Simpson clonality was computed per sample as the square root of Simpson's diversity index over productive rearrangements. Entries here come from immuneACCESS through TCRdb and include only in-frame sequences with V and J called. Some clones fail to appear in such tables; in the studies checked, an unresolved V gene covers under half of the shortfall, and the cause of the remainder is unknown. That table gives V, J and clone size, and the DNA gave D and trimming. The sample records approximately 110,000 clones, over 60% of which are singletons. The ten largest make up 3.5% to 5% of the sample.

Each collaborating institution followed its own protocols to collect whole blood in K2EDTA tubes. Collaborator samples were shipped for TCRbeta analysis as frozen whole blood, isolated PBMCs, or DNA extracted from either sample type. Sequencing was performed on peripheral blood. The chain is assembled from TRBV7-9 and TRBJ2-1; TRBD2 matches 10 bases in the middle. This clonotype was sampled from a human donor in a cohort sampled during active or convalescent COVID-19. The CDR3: CASSRERGGNEQFF. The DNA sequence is TGTGCCAGCAGTCGGGAGCGGGGGGGTAATGAGCAGTTCTTC.